The 8 T cell receptor beta chains presented below share a single source sample, sequenced in a study of technical replicates of blood from several donors. Clones were sequenced by immunoSEQ multiplex PCR, and TCRdb holds only the in-frame ones, with some missing. The repertoire holds around 80,000 clones, with about 91% as singletons. The specimen sequenced was T cells isolated from PBMCs. Every receptor here comes from a human donor in good health.

The rearrangement links TRBV4-1 to TRBJ2-6; possible D gene TRBD1, 6 bases. The CDR3 loop spans 17 amino acids. Germline CDR1 reads MGHRA; CDR2 reads YSYEKL. Deletions cut 1 base from V and 3 bases from J, with 13 bases between. The CDR3 sequence is CASSQGTGLYGANVLTF. The DNA for the CDR3 is TGCGCCAGCAGCCAAGGCACAGGGCTGTATGGGGCCAACGTCCTGACTTTC.

The chain recombines TRBV5-1 with TRBJ1-3; unclear D gene. The V gene's germline CDR1 is SGHRS and CDR2 YFSETQ. With 4 bases removed from V and 0 bases from J, the gap between germline ends came to 14 bases. CDR3 length equals 16 residues. CDR3 in amino acids: CASSLDPHSSGNTIYF. The CDR3 nucleotides read TGCGCCAGCAGCCTGGATCCCCATAGCTCTGGAAACACCATATATTTT.

The rearrangement joins TRBV7-6 to TRBJ1-2, with no clear D. The CDR3 has 12 amino acids. The germline CDR1 and CDR2 sequences are SGHVS and FNYEAQ. V dropped 3 bases and J dropped 4 bases, with 6 bases sitting between them. The CDR3 loop reads CASSFAGYGYTF. The CDR3 DNA reads TGTGCCAGCAGCTTTGCAGGCTATGGCTACACCTTC.

CDR3 loop: CASSVRVDEQYF. CDR3 DNA: TGTGCCAGCAGTGTGAGAGTAGACGAGCAGTACTTC. V usage is TRBV6-1 and J usage is TRBJ2-7; D gene ambiguous. The CDR3 is 12 residues long. Germline CDR1 is MNHNS and CDR2 is SASEGT. Trimming removed 4 bases at V and 5 bases at J, with 9 bases between.

The CDR3 sequence is CASSRTSGSIKGYEQYF. CDR3 in DNA: TGCGCCAGCTCTAGGACTAGCGGGAGTATTAAGGGCTACGAGCAGTACTTC. The chain has TRBV5-1 and TRBJ2-7; 13 bases are a match to TRBD2. The length of the CDR3 is 17 residues. Per the germline V gene, CDR1 is SGHRS and CDR2 is YFSETQ. V lost 7 bases to trimming and J lost 3 bases; unmatched junction nucleotides: 13.

Only a few counts were recorded for this clone. This sequence joins TRBV15 and TRBJ2-1, with a weak D call TRBD1 (6 bases). The CDR3 runs 15 residues. The germline V gene encodes CDR1 LNHNV and CDR2 YYDKDF (reference sequence). The V gene lost 3 bases and the J gene lost 6 bases, with 15 bases spanning the gap. CDR3 residues: CATSRYRDSPNEQFF. Here the CDR3 DNA reads TGTGCCACCAGCAGGTACAGGGATTCGCCCAATGAGCAGTTCTTC.

The chain combines TRBV2 with TRBJ2-4; D might be TRBD2 (5 bases). Germline CDR1 SNHLY, CDR2 FYNNEI. V was clipped by 5 bases and J by 8 bases, with 16 bases between them. The CDR3 extends over 14 amino acids. The CDR3 is CASSTDSGGDIQYF. The CDR3, as DNA: TGTGCCAGCAGTACGGACTCGGGTGGGGACATTCAGTACTTC.

The chain has TRBV18 and TRBJ2-7, with 8 nucleotides matching TRBD1. The V segment lost 6 bases and the J segment 3 bases; nucleotides outside the gene matches: 4. CDR1 is KGHSH and CDR2 is LQKENI in the germline V gene. The CDR3 contains 13 residues. The CDR3 loop reads CASSGTGFYEQYF. In DNA, the CDR3 is TGTGCCAGCTCGGGGACAGGCTTCTACGAGCAGTACTTC.